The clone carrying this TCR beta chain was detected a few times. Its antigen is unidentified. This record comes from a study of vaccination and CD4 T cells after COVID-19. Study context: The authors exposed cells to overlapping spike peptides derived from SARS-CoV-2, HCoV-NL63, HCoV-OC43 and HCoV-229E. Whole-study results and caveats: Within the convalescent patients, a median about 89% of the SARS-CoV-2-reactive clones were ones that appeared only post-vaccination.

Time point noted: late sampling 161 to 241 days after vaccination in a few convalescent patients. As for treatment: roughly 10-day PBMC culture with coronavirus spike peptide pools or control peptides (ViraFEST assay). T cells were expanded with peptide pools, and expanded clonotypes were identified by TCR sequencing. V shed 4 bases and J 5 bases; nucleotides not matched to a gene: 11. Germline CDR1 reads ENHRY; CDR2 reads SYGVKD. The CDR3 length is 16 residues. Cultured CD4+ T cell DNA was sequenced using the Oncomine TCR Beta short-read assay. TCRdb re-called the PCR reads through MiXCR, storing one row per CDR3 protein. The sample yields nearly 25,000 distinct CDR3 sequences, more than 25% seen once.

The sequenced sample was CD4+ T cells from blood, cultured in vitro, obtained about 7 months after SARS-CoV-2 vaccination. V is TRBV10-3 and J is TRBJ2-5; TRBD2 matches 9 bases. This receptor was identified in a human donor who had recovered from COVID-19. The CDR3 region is CAISANSAGGGETQYF. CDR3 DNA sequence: TGTGCCATCAGTGCCAACTCAGCGGGAGGTGGGGAGACCCAGTACTTC.